This TCR beta chain was recovered during a study of cytomegalovirus exposure and HLA in healthy donors. The CDR3 runs to 14 residues. Germline V CDR1 and CDR2: MDHEN, SYDVKM. V was pared by 7 bases and J by 6 bases, with 9 bases of the junction left unmatched. Both 60 Vbeta primers and 13 Jbeta primers went into the PCR. Data came from immunoSEQ multiplex PCR; TCRdb stores just in-frame clones and leaves some out. The sample lists over 150,000 clones, roughly two thirds occurring once. Note on this clone: Its target is unknown.

Study results and caveats: TCR beta V- and J-gene trimming, according to a later analysis, was linked to a missense DCLRE1C variant. The classifier, whose performance was assessed in both the original and validation cohorts, reportedly diagnosed cytomegalovirus status with high specificity and sensitivity.

The chain couples TRBV28 to TRBJ1-2; the match to TRBD1 covers 9 bases. This clonotype was sampled from a woman in her twenties or thirties in good health and CMV-seronegative. The sequencing sample was made of PBMCs. CDR3 in DNA: TGTGCCAGCATCCTGGGGGGACAGGGAAATGGCTACACCTTC. It codes for CASILGGQGNGYTF.